These T cell receptor beta chains were read from a single sample in a study of blood T cells in healthy people across ages. A single record per CDR3 protein comes from TCRdb applying MiXCR to the 5' RACE reads. The sample includes 1.5 million to 2 million distinct CDR3 sequences, roughly 30% seen only once; the top ten take roughly 8.2%. Sequenced sample: blood. Receptors were obtained from a woman in her 30s in good health. Both conserved end residues are part of each CDR3. A D gene is named only where the DNA matches it firmly. Some rows mark clone size as missing; the rest say once, few, many or name a class of expanded clone.

clone_size	j_call	d_call	v_call	cdr3_aa	cdr3_nt
.	TRBJ2-7	.	TRBV7-9	CASSPTLGSSYEQYF	TGTGCCAGCAGCCCGACCCTGGGAAGCTCCTACGAGCAGTACTTC
.	TRBJ2-5	.	TRBV11-2	CANSLTDFWGKAQETQYF	TGTGCCAACAGTTTAACCGACTTTTGGGGAAAGGCCCAAGAGACCCAGTACTTC
few	TRBJ2-4	TRBD2	TRBV6-5	CASSYPLAGGNEQYF	TGTGCCAGCAGTTACCCGTTAGCGGGAGGCAATGAGCAGTACTTC
.	TRBJ1-1	.	TRBV29-1	CSVEIGALGTESFF	TGCAGCGTCGAGATTGGTGCTCTGGGCACTGAATCTTTCTTT
few	TRBJ2-1	.	TRBV18	CASSPPGALMYNEQFF	TGTGCCAGCTCACCACCGGGCGCGCTCATGTACAATGAGCAGTTCTTC
few	TRBJ2-3	TRBD1	TRBV15	CATIPRGQGHSPDTQYF	TGTGCCACCATCCCGAGGGGACAGGGGCACAGTCCAGATACGCAGTATTTT
few	TRBJ2-3	TRBD1	TRBV12-3/TRBV12-4	CASRPTGERYTDTQYF	TGTGCCAGCAGACCTACAGGGGAGAGATACACAGATACGCAGTATTTT
.	TRBJ2-7	.	TRBV12-3/TRBV12-4	CASGQAGATYEQYF	TGTGCCAGCGGCCAGGCTGGCGCCACCTACGAGCAGTACTTC
few	TRBJ2-3	TRBD1	TRBV6-5	CASSYGTGSADTQYF	TGTGCCAGCAGTTACGGGACAGGGTCCGCAGATACGCAGTATTTT
.	TRBJ1-4	.	TRBV25-1	CASSEGRGSLNEKLFF	TGTGCCAGCAGTGAAGGGAGGGGGAGCCTTAATGAAAAACTGTTTTTT
.	TRBJ1-6	.	TRBV2	CASSEEALYNSPLHF	TGTGCCAGCAGTGAAGAAGCCCTGTATAATTCACCCCTCCACTTT
few	TRBJ2-6	TRBD2	TRBV2	CASSLMGGSGANVLTF	TGTGCCAGCAGCCTCATGGGGGGGTCCGGGGCCAACGTCCTGACTTTC
many	TRBJ2-5	.	TRBV18	CASSWRDETQYF	TGTGCCAGCTCTTGGCGGGACGAGACCCAGTACTTC
many	TRBJ2-7	TRBD1	TRBV5-1	CASSYSGTVSYEQYF	TGCGCCAGCAGCTATTCCGGGACAGTCTCCTACGAGCAGTACTTC
.	TRBJ2-7	.	TRBV14	CASSFQRGEQYF	TGTGCCAGCAGCTTTCAGAGGGGTGAGCAGTACTTC
.	TRBJ2-3	.	TRBV24-1	CATGNGLGDTQYF	TGTGCCACCGGGAATGGTCTCGGAGATACGCAGTATTTT
few	TRBJ1-1	.	TRBV5-1	CASSLGPLAFF	TGCGCCAGCAGCTTGGGCCCCTTGGCTTTCTTT
few	TRBJ2-5	.	TRBV10-3	CAISEWGPSETQYF	TGTGCCATCAGTGAGTGGGGCCCCTCGGAGACCCAGTACTTC
few	TRBJ1-1	.	TRBV6-5	CASSLSRDNAEAFF	TGTGCCAGCAGTCTGTCCCGGGACAACGCTGAAGCTTTCTTT
.	TRBJ1-1	.	TRBV6-5	CASGYRDRAAEAFF	TGTGCCAGCGGTTACAGGGATCGGGCTGCTGAAGCTTTCTTT
many	TRBJ2-5	TRBD1	TRBV5-1	CASSFYGQGQETQYF	TGCGCCAGCAGCTTTTACGGACAGGGTCAAGAGACCCAGTACTTC
few	TRBJ1-2	TRBD1	TRBV6-1	CASRHRSPPGQANGYTF	TGTGCCAGCAGACATAGGTCCCCACCGGGACAGGCGAATGGCTACACCTTC
many	TRBJ2-7	TRBD1	TRBV20-1	CSARVPTGEAYEQYF	TGCAGTGCTAGAGTCCCGACAGGGGAGGCCTACGAGCAGTACTTC
.	TRBJ1-2	TRBD1	TRBV7-9	CASSLQGRNNYGYTF	TGTGCCAGCAGCCTACAGGGGAGAAATAACTATGGCTACACCTTC
few	TRBJ2-7	TRBD2	TRBV3-1	CASSQPTSGGSYEQYF	TGTGCCAGCAGCCAACCCACTAGCGGGGGCTCCTACGAGCAGTACTTC
.	TRBJ1-1	.	TRBV5-1	CASSFRGKGTEAFF	TGCGCCAGCAGCTTCCGGGGGAAAGGGACTGAAGCTTTCTTT
.	TRBJ2-1	.	TRBV7-6	CASSPRVPNEQFF	TGTGCCAGCAGCCCGAGGGTCCCCAATGAGCAGTTCTTC
many	TRBJ1-2	.	TRBV29-1	CSVKRQLTYGYTF	TGCAGCGTTAAGCGACAGCTAACCTATGGCTACACCTTC
.	TRBJ2-3	.	TRBV20-1	CSAHQEITDTQYF	TGCAGTGCTCACCAAGAGATCACAGATACGCAGTATTTT
few	TRBJ1-5	TRBD1	TRBV5-1	CASSPDRADNQPQHF	TGCGCCAGCAGCCCGGACAGGGCCGACAATCAGCCCCAGCATTTT
.	TRBJ1-5	.	TRBV24-1	CATSDSGQGHQPQHF	TGTGCCACCAGTGATTCTGGGCAGGGGCATCAGCCCCAGCATTTT
many	TRBJ2-7	.	TRBV28	CASSLYRGASGEQYF	TGTGCCAGCAGTTTATATAGGGGGGCCTCTGGAGAGCAGTACTTC
few	TRBJ2-1	.	TRBV3-1	CASSQESPSVLHGNEQFF	TGTGCCAGCAGCCAAGAATCGCCTAGCGTCTTACATGGGAATGAGCAGTTCTTC
.	TRBJ2-7	.	TRBV9	CASSVVAGTYNEQYF	TGTGCCAGCAGCGTAGTGGCAGGGACCTACAATGAGCAGTACTTC
few	TRBJ2-7	.	TRBV4-1	CASSQAPQKGFYEQYF	TGCGCCAGCAGCCAAGCGCCACAAAAGGGCTTCTACGAGCAGTACTTC
.	TRBJ1-5	.	TRBV6-6	CASRQLQGNQPQHF	TGTGCCAGTCGACAGCTCCAGGGGAATCAGCCCCAGCATTTT
.	TRBJ2-3	TRBD2	TRBV6-4	CASSDFAGGSTDTQYF	TGTGCCAGCAGTGACTTTGCGGGGGGTAGCACAGATACGCAGTATTTT
.	TRBJ2-7	.	TRBV20-1	CSAREKWEQYF	TGCAGTGCTAGAGAGAAATGGGAGCAGTACTTC
few	TRBJ2-7	.	TRBV20-1	CSATTGLLNYEQYF	TGCAGTGCAACCACAGGGTTATTGAACTACGAGCAGTACTTC
few	TRBJ2-7	.	TRBV7-2	CASSSSLGGYEQYF	TGTGCCAGCAGCTCCTCGCTGGGGGGCTACGAGCAGTACTTC
.	TRBJ1-2	TRBD1	TRBV18	CASSPVTDRGPGYTF	TGTGCCAGCTCACCAGTAACGGACAGGGGCCCGGGCTACACCTTC
once	TRBJ2-3	.	TRBV12-3/TRBV12-4	CASKILGVDAQYF	TGTGCCAGTAAGATTTTGGGGGTAGATGCGCAGTATTTT
many	TRBJ2-7	TRBD1	TRBV10-2	CASTDTWTGGYEQYF	TGCGCCAGCACCGATACCTGGACAGGGGGATACGAGCAGTACTTC
few	TRBJ2-7	.	TRBV12-3/TRBV12-4	CASSHNTRDYEQYF	TGTGCCAGCAGCCACAATACACGGGACTACGAGCAGTACTTC
few	TRBJ2-5	TRBD2	TRBV10-2	CASSDLAGGGETQYF	TGCGCCAGCAGTGACCTAGCGGGGGGGGGAGAGACCCAGTACTTC
.	TRBJ2-1	.	TRBV5-1	CASSFDGNNYNGQFF	TGCGCCAGCAGCTTTGATGGGAATAACTACAATGGGCAGTTCTTC
.	TRBJ2-7	.	TRBV20-1	CSTRRPGGDYEQYF	TGCAGTACTCGTCGTCCCGGGGGAGACTACGAGCAGTACTTC
.	TRBJ1-2	.	TRBV20-1	CSAPDPYGFTF	TGCAGTGCTCCCGACCCTTATGGCTTCACCTTC
once	TRBJ2-7	.	TRBV30	CAWSVRRERSYEQYF	TGTGCCTGGAGTGTACGAAGGGAAAGATCCTACGAGCAGTACTTC
many	TRBJ2-1	TRBD1	TRBV5-1	CASTTGGHNEQFF	TGCGCCAGCACGACAGGGGGCCACAATGAGCAGTTCTTC
few	TRBJ2-1	.	TRBV24-1	CATSGARYNEQFF	TGTGCCACCAGTGGAGCCCGATACAATGAGCAGTTCTTC
few	TRBJ2-2	TRBD2	TRBV28	CASSPAGTSGSRTGELFF	TGTGCCAGCAGTCCCGCCGGGACTAGCGGGAGTAGAACCGGGGAGCTGTTTTTT
few	TRBJ1-1	.	TRBV7-2	CASTTFGSGTEAFF	TGTGCCAGCACCACCTTCGGATCCGGGACTGAAGCTTTCTTT
many	TRBJ2-7	.	TRBV4-2	CASSQEPIYEQYF	TGTGCCAGCAGCCAAGAACCCATCTACGAGCAGTACTTC